The 24 T cell receptor beta chains given below trace back to one sample, sequenced in a study of neoadjuvant anti-PD-1 for oral cavity cancer. Assay: immunoSEQ multiplex PCR; the TCRdb copy retains only in-frame clones and omits some. The table includes about 12,000 clones, approximately 61% detected once. The sequenced sample was PBMCs, obtained before nivolumab (anti-PD-1) treatment. The receptors were gathered from a person between 35 and 79 years old with oral cavity squamous cell carcinoma.

The J gene is TRBJ2-2, the V gene TRBV10-1, with no clear D. CDR1 WNHNN and CDR2 SYGVQD come from the germline V gene (reference sequence). The CDR3 extends over 13 amino acids. Trimming shortened V by 6 bases and J by 7 bases, and 12 bases separated the two germline ends. Here the CDR3 DNA reads TGCGCCAGCAGAGAAAGTAGGGTCGGGGAGCTGTTTTTT. Its translation is CASRESRVGELFF.

The chain joins TRBV30 to TRBJ1-1, with D maybe TRBD1 (6 bases). There are 12 residues in the CDR3. The V gene's germline CDR1 is GTSNPN and CDR2 SVGIG (reference sequence). Between the trimmed V and J ends, which lost 8 bases and 1 base, there was a span of 11 bases. This chain's CDR3 is CARGQQNTEAFF. In DNA form, the CDR3 reads TGTGCCCGGGGACAACAGAACACTGAAGCTTTCTTT. The full variable domain, rest sourced from reference TRBV30 and TRBJ1-1, is SQTIHQWPATLVQPVGSPLSLECTVEGTSNPNLYWYRQAAGRGLQLLFYSVGIGQISSEVPQNLSASRPQDRQFILSSKKLLLSDSGFYLCARGQQNTEAFFGQGTRLTVV.

The chain uses TRBV5-1 and TRBJ1-1; 9 bases fit TRBD1. Trimming took 5 bases from V and 1 from J; bases not matched to a gene: 6. CDR3 size: 15 residues. CDR1 is SGHRS, CDR2 YFSETQ, per germline. CDR3 DNA: TGCGCCAGCAGAACCGAGGACAGGGGGAACACTGAAGCTTTCTTT. This gives the protein CASRTEDRGNTEAFF.

The rearrangement uses TRBV27 and TRBJ2-1, with TRBD1 identical over 7 bases. From germline, CDR1 is MNHEY and CDR2 SMNVEV (reference sequence). The CDR3 consists of 14 residues. V gave up 2 bases and J gave up 8 bases; unmatched junction bases: 6. The CDR3: CASSLGDSVDEQFF. The CDR3 coding sequence is TGTGCCAGCAGTTTAGGGGACAGCGTAGATGAGCAGTTCTTC.

There are a few counts of this clone. The chain is built from TRBV29-1 and TRBJ1-3; D may be TRBD1 (5 bases). Trimming cost V 6 bases and J 7 bases, with 10 bases left between them. The germline gives CDR1 SQVTM, CDR2 ANQGSEA. The CDR3 loop spans 11 amino acids. The CDR3, as DNA: TGCAGCGTGTACGGGGGGAACACCATATATTTT. Protein: CSVYGGNTIYF.

The chain carries TRBV6-4 and TRBJ1-1; no clear D gene. The germline gives CDR1 MRHNA, CDR2 SNTAGT. The V end lost 0 bases, the J end lost 5 bases, and 10 bases lay between the germline ends. CDR3 length: 14 amino acids. This CDR3 reads CASSDSSRGTEAFF. The CDR3 coding sequence is TGTGCCAGCAGTGACTCGAGTCGAGGTACTGAAGCTTTCTTT.

The V call is TRBV5-5, the J call TRBJ2-3, with 12 positions matching TRBD2. The J segment lost 5 bases and the V segment lost 4 bases, leaving 8 bases of the junction unmatched. In germline, CDR1 is SGHKS, CDR2 YYEKEE (reference sequence). The CDR3 is 16 amino acids. CDR3 DNA sequence: TGTGCCAGCAGCCTGACTAGCGGGAGACAGGGAGATACGCAGTATTTT. The encoded protein is CASSLTSGRQGDTQYF.

As to this clone: The same CDR3 also results from other DNA sequences found in this sample. The chain is built from TRBV5-1 and TRBJ2-7, with no clear D. V was shortened by 0 bases and J by 0 bases, with 7 bases between the two germline ends. Germline CDR1 SGHRS, CDR2 YFSETQ. The CDR3 totals 14 residues. CDR3 DNA sequence: TGCGCCAGCAGCTTGGTTGGTAGCTCCTACGAGCAGTACTTC. Its protein is CASSLVGSSYEQYF.

The V gene is TRBV6-1, the J gene TRBJ2-1, with 10 bases lining up with TRBD2. The junction had 6 bases not matched to a gene; V was cut back by 2 bases and J by 5 bases. Looked up from germline, CDR1 is MNHNS and CDR2 is SASEGT. The CDR3 is 16 residues long. CDR3 sequence (DNA): TGTGCCAGCAGTGAAAGAAGACTAGCGGGCGACAATGAGCAGTTCTTC. Translating gives CASSERRLAGDNEQFF.

The chain links TRBV6-1 to TRBJ2-5, with 10 nucleotides matching TRBD1. J was trimmed by 5 bases and V by 6 bases; bases with no gene match: 6. Germline V lookup: CDR1 MNHNS, CDR2 SASEGT. The CDR3 totals 14 residues. The CDR3 sequence is CASSRQGAGETQYF. The CDR3, as DNA: TGTGCCAGCAGCCGACAGGGGGCAGGGGAGACCCAGTACTTC.

This clone appeared a single time. The V call is TRBV7-9, the J call TRBJ2-1; maybe TRBD1 (5 bases). The germline V gene encodes CDR1 SEHNR and CDR2 FQNEAQ (reference sequence). V dropped 1 base and J dropped 7 bases, with 8 bases sitting between them. This CDR3 is 13 amino acids long. CDR3 protein: CASSLEGLNEQFF. The CDR3, as DNA: TGTGCCAGCAGCTTAGAGGGGTTAAATGAGCAGTTCTTC.

The gene calls are TRBV19 and TRBJ1-5; D is uncertain. CDR1 and CDR2 (germline): LNHDA, SQIVND (reference sequence). This CDR3 is 16 amino acids long. Trimming cost V 3 bases and J 2 bases, with 14 bases left between them. The CDR3 DNA sequence: TGTGCCAGTAGTATGAGCGGAACTCGGGGCAATCAGCCCCAGCATTTT. Translating it yields CASSMSGTRGNQPQHF. Full variable domain (missing parts from reference TRBV19 and TRBJ1-5): DGGITQSPKYLFRKEGQNVTLSCEQNLNHDAMYWYRQDPGQGLRLIYYSQIVNDFQKGDIAEGYSVSREKKESFPLTVTSAQKNPTAFYLCASSMSGTRGNQPQHFGDGTRLSIL.

This clone came up once. V and J are TRBV7-8 and TRBJ1-2; no firm D call. The germline V and J ends were trimmed by 5 bases and 4 bases, with 17 bases remaining between them. This CDR3 is built from 15 residues. The germline V gene has CDR1 SGHVS and CDR2 FQNEAQ. CDR3 loop: CASSLAPEGGYGYTF. The DNA for the CDR3 is TGTGCCAGCAGCCTCGCCCCGGAGGGTGGCTATGGCTACACCTTC.

This clone was seen a single time. This sequence joins TRBV5-6 and TRBJ2-2; D call uncertain. In germline, CDR1 is SGHDT, CDR2 YYEEEE. The CDR3 totals 15 residues. V gave up 2 bases and J gave up 3 bases, with 11 bases separating them. The CDR3 nucleotides read TGTGCCAGCAGCTTACCTGGGTTCGACACCGGGGAGCTGTTTTTT. Translated: CASSLPGFDTGELFF.

The CDR3 region has the DNA TGTGCCAGCAGCGCTGCCCGGGGGCTTAGCACAGATACGCAGTATTTT. It codes for CASSAARGLSTDTQYF. The rearrangement links TRBV13 to TRBJ2-3; D possibly uses TRBD1 or TRBD2 (6 bases each). Between the trimmed V and J ends, which lost 5 bases and 0 bases, there was a span of 15 bases. The germline CDR1 and CDR2 sequences are PRHDT and FYEKMQ (reference sequence). The CDR3 has 16 amino acids.

V gene TRBV6-1 combines with J gene TRBJ1-5; a weak D match, TRBD1 (6 bases). Trimming left V 1 base short and J 1 base short, with 14 bases between. The CDR3 length is 17 residues. CDR1 and CDR2 (germline): MNHNS, SASEGT. The chain's CDR3 is CASSEVKGTLSNQPQHF. DNA of the CDR3: TGTGCCAGCAGTGAAGTCAAAGGGACATTAAGCAATCAGCCCCAGCATTTT.

The chain couples TRBV15 to TRBJ2-5, with D tentatively TRBD1 or TRBD2 (6 bases each). Germline CDR1 LNHNV, CDR2 YYDKDF (reference sequence). This CDR3 has 14 residues. V gave up 4 bases and J gave up 2 bases, with 11 bases separating them. CDR3 DNA: TGTGCCACCAGCACCAGGGGAGGTCAAGAGACCCAGTACTTC. It codes for CATSTRGGQETQYF.

This chain connects TRBV27 to TRBJ1-6; no firm D call. This CDR3 is 16 amino acids long. V lost 1 base and J 0 bases, leaving 7 bases between the germline ends. Germline CDR1 reads MNHEY; CDR2 reads SMNVEV (reference sequence). The CDR3 sequence: CASSLFGSSYNSPLHF. The CDR3 bases are TGTGCCAGCAGTTTATTCGGGAGCTCCTATAATTCACCCCTCCACTTT.

The chain couples TRBV5-1 to TRBJ1-2, with D tentatively TRBD1 (5 bases). In germline, CDR1 is SGHRS, CDR2 YFSETQ. The V gene lost 4 bases and the J gene lost 7 bases, with 17 bases spanning the gap. The CDR3 covers 14 residues. This chain's CDR3 is CASSPEGIQGGYTF. The CDR3 DNA reads as TGCGCCAGCAGCCCAGAAGGGATCCAGGGTGGCTACACCTTC.

Of note for this clone: The DNA is omitted, as the CDR3 cannot be located on it reliably, and the CDR3 follows TCRdb's listing. J is TRBJ1-1 and V is TRBV6-1; the D call TRBD1 from the table was never checked on the DNA. The CDR3 spans 15 amino acids, including both terminal residues. Germline values: CDR1 MNHNS, CDR2 SASEGT. The CDR3 here is CASILGQGIGAEAFF.

In its sample, this clone was seen once. For the CDR3, the DNA is TGTGCCAGCAGTGGCGGTGAAATGAACACTGAAGCTTTCTTT. It translates to CASSGGEMNTEAFF. The chain combines TRBV2 with TRBJ1-1; D remains unclear. Trimming took 4 bases from V and 0 from J, leaving 9 bases between them. The germline gives CDR1 SNHLY, CDR2 FYNNEI. The CDR3 length is 14 residues. Complete variable domain (other parts from reference TRBV2 and TRBJ1-1): EPEVTQTPSHQVTQMGQEVILRCVPISNHLYFYWYRQILGQKVEFLVSFYNNEISEKSEIFDDQFSVERPDGSNFTLKIRSTKLEDSAMYFCASSGGEMNTEAFFGQGTRLTVV.

The CDR3 reads CASSDSRGTDTQYF. In nucleotides, the CDR3 is TGTGCCAGCAGTGATTCCAGGGGCACAGATACGCAGTATTTT. The gene calls are TRBV2 and TRBJ2-3, with a tentative D call TRBD1 (5 bases). CDR3 length equals 14 residues. Germline V gives CDR1 SNHLY, CDR2 FYNNEI. Trimming shortened V by 3 bases and J by 1 base, and 8 bases separated the two germline ends.

This rearrangement joins TRBV5-1 to TRBJ2-1; D not resolved. V dropped 3 bases and J dropped 0 bases, with 10 bases sitting between them. Germline assignment: CDR1 SGHRS and CDR2 YFSETQ. The CDR3 runs 15 residues. The DNA of the CDR3 is TGCGCCAGCAGCTCCAGACGGAGCTCCTACAATGAGCAGTTCTTC. Its translation: CASSSRRSSYNEQFF.

J is TRBJ2-1 and V is TRBV5-1, with D maybe TRBD2 (5 bases). This CDR3 region has 17 residues. CDR1 is SGHRS, CDR2 YFSETQ, per germline. Trimming took off 0 bases at V and 0 bases at J, with 13 bases between the two ends. Here the CDR3 DNA reads TGCGCCAGCAGCTTGGGGTCACGGAGGAGCTCCTACAATGAGCAGTTCTTC. It codes for CASSLGSRRSSYNEQFF.